This passage covers 29 T cell receptor beta chains from one sample sequenced in a study of OX40 agonist ivuxolimab in advanced cancers. TCRdb's table, derived via immunoSEQ multiplex PCR, lists solely in-frame clones and lacks some. Of fewer than 90,000 clones listed, approximately 92% are singletons. The input for sequencing was CD4+ or CD8+ T cells sorted from blood, taken in a trial of the OX40 agonist ivuxolimab. These receptors came from an adult with an advanced solid tumor such as melanoma, head and neck, liver or kidney cancer.

V usage is TRBV28 and J usage is TRBJ2-3; 7 bases map to TRBD2. The CDR3 is 14 amino acids. V shed 6 bases and J 8 bases; nucleotides not matched to a gene: 11. CDR1 is MDHEN, CDR2 SYDVKM, per germline. Here the CDR3 reads CASSPGTIWVTQYF. DNA for the CDR3: TGTGCCAGCAGCCCTGGGACTATTTGGGTTACGCAGTATTTT.

The chain has TRBV7-9 and TRBJ1-1, with TRBD1 as a possible D gene (6 bases). This CDR3 comprises 13 residues. V lost 5 bases and J lost 3, with 10 bases in between. Looked up from germline, CDR1 is SEHNR and CDR2 is FQNEAQ (reference sequence). CDR3 amino acids: CASSKQGDTEAFF. CDR3 coding DNA: TGTGCCAGCAGCAAACAGGGTGACACTGAAGCTTTCTTT.

This rearrangement joins TRBV7-9 to TRBJ2-3; TRBD2 matches at 11 bases. The CDR3 consists of 15 residues. In germline, CDR1 is SEHNR, CDR2 FQNEAQ (reference sequence). V gave up 3 bases and J gave up 2 bases; unmatched junction bases: 1. In DNA form, the CDR3 reads TGTGCCAGCAGCTTTAGCGGGAGGGCCACAGATACGCAGTATTTT. This sequence encodes CASSFSGRATDTQYF.

The chain is built from TRBV28 and TRBJ2-4, with a weak D call TRBD1 (5 bases). This CDR3 contains 18 residues. Germline values: CDR1 MDHEN, CDR2 SYDVKM. Trimming cost V 3 bases and J 0 bases, with 18 bases left between them. The CDR3 sequence is CASSFRVGRALAKNIQYF. The CDR3 DNA is TGTGCCAGCAGTTTTAGAGTCGGCAGGGCCCTAGCCAAAAACATTCAGTACTTC.

The CDR3 region has the DNA TGCGCCAGCAGCTTGGTCAGGGGAAATACCAAAAACATTCAGTACTTC. Encoded protein: CASSLVRGNTKNIQYF. The V gene is TRBV5-1, the J gene TRBJ2-4; the D gene is possibly TRBD1 (6 bases). Germline V gene data show CDR1 as SGHRS and CDR2 as YFSETQ. The CDR3 contains 16 residues. The V end was cut by 0 bases, the J end by 2 bases, with 12 bases between.

The gene calls are TRBV7-3 and TRBJ2-3, with 14 bases matching TRBD2. Germline assignment: CDR1 SGHTA and CDR2 FQGTGA. V dropped 5 bases and J dropped 8; count of bases not matched to a gene: 6. The CDR3 has 15 amino acids. CDR3 protein: CASSRPGLAGVTQYF. The CDR3 DNA is TGTGCCAGCAGCAGACCGGGACTAGCGGGAGTTACGCAGTATTTT.

The V gene is TRBV11-1, the J gene TRBJ2-3; no reliable D call. V shed 3 bases and J shed 0 bases, with 7 bases lying between them. The CDR3 covers 14 residues. The germline CDR1 and CDR2 sequences are SGHAT and FQDESV (reference sequence). The DNA for the CDR3 is TGTGCCAGCAGCTTGTTGGGGAGCACAGATACGCAGTATTTT. It translates to CASSLLGSTDTQYF. Full variable domain (missing parts from reference TRBV11-1 and TRBJ2-3): EAEVAQSPRYKITEKSQAVAFWCDPISGHATLYWYRQILGQGPELLVQFQDESVVDDSQLPKDRFSAERLKGVDSTLKIQPAELGDSAMYLCASSLLGSTDTQYFGPGTRLTVL.

The chain is built from TRBV25-1 and TRBJ2-1; D possibly uses TRBD1 or TRBD2 (6 bases each). Germline CDR1 reads MGHDK; CDR2 reads SYGVNS. CDR3 size: 14 residues. V lost 6 bases and J lost 1, with 10 bases in between. CDR3 sequence reads: CASRGGGSYNEQFF. CDR3 DNA: TGTGCCAGCAGAGGAGGGGGGTCCTACAATGAGCAGTTCTTC.

The chain uses TRBV27 and TRBJ2-7; D may match TRBD1 or TRBD2 (5 bases each). Germline CDR1 is MNHEY and CDR2 is SMNVEV (reference sequence). The CDR3 is 14 amino acids. V was shortened by 3 bases and J by 6 bases, with 15 bases between the two germline ends. Here the CDR3 reads CASSLTGAPGEQYV. In DNA, the CDR3 is TGTGCCAGCAGTTTGACCGGGGCCCCCGGCGAGCAGTACGTC.

The chain employs TRBV27 and TRBJ1-2; a possible D gene is TRBD1 (5 bases). Germline CDR1 and CDR2: MNHEY and SMNVEV (reference sequence). This CDR3 has 13 residues. V was trimmed by 6 bases and J by 4 bases, leaving 12 bases between them. CDR3 bases: TGTGCCAGCAGCCCCCGACAGCTCTATGGCTACACCTTC. This codes for CASSPRQLYGYTF.

The chain uses TRBV9 and TRBJ2-2; D not certain. Trimming stripped 0 bases from V and 2 bases from J, with 8 bases between. Per germline, CDR1 SGDLS and CDR2 YYNGEE. The CDR3 extends over 15 amino acids. Here the CDR3 reads CASSVGSVNTGELFF. The CDR3 DNA follows: TGTGCCAGCAGCGTAGGGTCAGTAAACACCGGGGAGCTGTTTTTT.

V usage is TRBV7-6 and J usage is TRBJ2-3, with D unclear. The V end was cut by 5 bases, the J end by 2 bases, with 11 bases between. From germline, CDR1 is SGHVS and CDR2 FNYEAQ. This CDR3 is built from 14 residues. The DNA of the CDR3 is TGTGCCAGCAGCCGGAGTCATTCCACAGATACGCAGTATTTT. It yields the protein CASSRSHSTDTQYF.

The chain joins TRBV29-1 to TRBJ1-1; TRBD1 agrees at 8 bases. Per the germline V gene, CDR1 is SQVTM and CDR2 is ANQGSEA. The CDR3 has 14 residues. Germline trimming cut 7 bases from V and 1 base from J; bases unmatched to any gene: 8. CDR3 DNA: TGCAGCGCAGCCAGGGGGCTCGGGAACACTGAAGCTTTCTTT. Its protein product is CSAARGLGNTEAFF.

The gene calls are TRBV4-1 and TRBJ1-2; D is perhaps TRBD1 (5 bases). Looked up from germline, CDR1 is MGHRA and CDR2 is YSYEKL. V lost 4 bases and J lost 0, with 15 bases in between. This CDR3 region has 16 residues. The CDR3 bases are TGCGCCAGCAGCCTTGCACGACAGAGAGCTAACTATGGCTACACCTTC. It translates to CASSLARQRANYGYTF.

This clone has only one observation. CDR3 region: CASSPSRGSYNEQFF. In nucleotides, the CDR3 is TGTGCCAGCAGCCCTTCGAGGGGCTCCTACAATGAGCAGTTCTTC. V usage is TRBV7-9 and J usage is TRBJ2-1; D tentatively fits TRBD1 or TRBD2 (5 bases each). This CDR3 is 15 amino acids long. V was cut by 5 bases and J by 0 bases, with 11 bases left in between. Germline CDR1 and CDR2: SEHNR and FQNEAQ (reference sequence).

This clone is a singleton in its sample. V usage is TRBV6-5 and J usage is TRBJ1-1; D gene uncertain. Germline V CDR1 and CDR2: MNHEY, SVGAGI. The CDR3 loop spans 13 amino acids. V was pared by 4 bases and J by 7 bases, with 13 bases between. CDR3 amino acids: CASSSPQTYEAFF. Written as DNA, the CDR3 is TGTGCCAGCAGTTCTCCACAGACGTATGAAGCTTTCTTT.

Only one count was recorded for this clone. The chain combines TRBV6-8 with TRBJ2-7; 8 nucleotides line up with TRBD2. Germline CDR1 MNHGY, CDR2 SAAAGT. V shed 4 bases, J shed 5 bases, and the junction held 10 bases outside the gene matches. The CDR3 has 15 residues. CDR3 nucleotide sequence: TGTGCCAGCAGTTCCCCGGGGGGGGTCCGCAACGAGCAGTACTTC. This gives the protein CASSSPGGVRNEQYF.

The chain uses TRBV5-1 and TRBJ1-1; D unclear. The CDR3 sequence is 15 residues long. The ends were cut back, 4 bases at V and 1 base at J, with 14 bases in the middle. CDR1 and CDR2 (germline): SGHRS, YFSETQ. The CDR3 DNA follows: TGCGCCAGCAGCGACCCCCGGGAAGGGAACACTGAAGCTTTCTTT. It encodes CASSDPREGNTEAFF.

V and J are TRBV4-1 and TRBJ1-1; D gene unclear. The CDR3 totals 15 residues. The germline V gene has CDR1 MGHRA and CDR2 YSYEKL. Trimming removed 8 bases at V and 1 base at J, with 17 bases between. CDR3 amino acids: CASVRTQTGNTEAFF. The CDR3 bases are TGCGCCAGCGTTAGGACGCAAACGGGGAACACTGAAGCTTTCTTT.

The chain employs TRBV6-5 and TRBJ1-6, with D unclear. CDR1 is MNHEY, CDR2 SVGAGI, per germline. The CDR3 runs to 13 residues. V was cut by 4 bases and J by 5 bases, with 6 bases left in between. The CDR3 sequence is CASSFGDNSPLHF. CDR3 nucleotide sequence: TGTGCCAGCAGTTTTGGGGATAATTCACCCCTCCACTTT.

This clone was counted between two and nine times. V usage is TRBV6-5 and J usage is TRBJ2-7; 9 nucleotides match TRBD2. V shed 2 bases, J shed 2 bases, and the junction held 4 bases outside the gene matches. CDR1 is MNHEY and CDR2 is SVGAGI in the germline V gene. The CDR3 is 15 residues long. The chain's CDR3 is CASSYGASGTYEQYF. CDR3 nucleotide sequence: TGTGCCAGCAGTTACGGGGCTAGCGGGACCTACGAGCAGTACTTC.

The V call is TRBV6-5, the J call TRBJ2-7; 11 bases are a match to TRBD2. CDR3 length: 15 residues. Trimming removed 6 bases from V and 6 bases from J; junction bases left unmatched: 10. CDR1 and CDR2 (germline): MNHEY, SVGAGI. CDR3 DNA sequence: TGTGCCAGCAGGCCTTCTTTAGCGGGAGGGGGCGAGCAGTACTTC. Its protein product is CASRPSLAGGGEQYF.

The genes are TRBV7-3 and TRBJ1-1; D may be TRBD1 (5 bases). The germline CDR1 and CDR2 sequences are SGHTA and FQGTGA. V gave up 5 bases and J gave up 4 bases, with 17 bases separating them. The CDR3 consists of 15 residues. DNA of the CDR3: TGTGCCAGCAGCCAAACCGGGGCAGCAGGCACTGAAGCTTTCTTT. Translated, it gives CASSQTGAAGTEAFF.

V gene TRBV19 combines with J gene TRBJ1-1; 9 bases align to TRBD1. Germline V CDR1 and CDR2: LNHDA, SQIVND (reference sequence). The CDR3 spans 13 residues. Trimming cost V 3 bases and J 8 bases; bases outside gene matches: 4. CDR3 in DNA: TGTGCCAGTAGTATTCCGGGACAGGGAGAAGCTTTCTTT. Amino acid sequence: CASSIPGQGEAFF.

This clone was counted once. V usage is TRBV18 and J usage is TRBJ1-4, with D uncertain. CDR1 is KGHSH, CDR2 LQKENI, per germline. The CDR3 is 15 residues long. V lost 3 bases to trimming and J lost 10 bases, with 18 bases between them. As DNA, the CDR3 is TGTGCCAGCTCACCGAGTCAGTCCGAATTTGGAAAACTGTTTTTT. This encodes CASSPSQSEFGKLFF.

The genes are TRBV28 and TRBJ1-1; no clear D gene. CDR1 and CDR2 from the germline V gene are MDHEN and SYDVKM. The CDR3 spans 17 residues. The V and J ends lost 2 bases and 0 bases respectively, with 16 bases between them. CDR3 nucleotide sequence: TGTGCCAGCAGTTTACGGCTAATAGGAGCAATGAACACTGAAGCTTTCTTT. Translation gives CASSLRLIGAMNTEAFF.

The chain recombines TRBV5-1 with TRBJ2-7; 9 nucleotides agree with TRBD2. Trimming removed 4 bases from V and 0 bases from J; junction bases left unmatched: 5. The CDR3 contains 15 residues. CDR1 is SGHRS, CDR2 YFSETQ, per germline. The CDR3 DNA reads TGCGCCAGCAGCAACCCGGGACTAGCCTCCTACGAGCAGTACTTC. The encoded protein is CASSNPGLASYEQYF.

CDR3 sequence (DNA): TGTGCCAGCAGTGGCCTTACAGGGCCCCCCTATAATTCACCCCTCCACTTT. It yields the protein CASSGLTGPPYNSPLHF. V gene TRBV25-1 combines with J gene TRBJ1-6; a possible D gene is TRBD1 (6 bases). Germline lookup yields CDR1 MGHDK and CDR2 SYGVNS. The CDR3 extends over 17 amino acids. Trimming pared 4 bases from V and 2 bases from J, leaving 15 bases between.

This clone has a single count. V usage is TRBV28 and J usage is TRBJ1-4; no definite D call. Germline CDR1 MDHEN, CDR2 SYDVKM. V was clipped by 5 bases and J by 7 bases, with 8 bases between them. This CDR3 contains 12 residues. The CDR3 is CASSPPGEKLFF. CDR3 DNA: TGTGCCAGCAGTCCACCAGGTGAAAAACTGTTTTTT. The full variable domain, with the rest looked up from reference TRBV28 and TRBJ1-4, is DVKVTQSSRYLVKRTGEKVFLECVQDMDHENMFWYRQDPGLGLRLIYFSYDVKMKEKGDIPEGYSVSREKKERFSLILESASTNQTSMYLCASSPPGEKLFFGSGTQLSVL.